Below are 7 T cell receptor beta chains sequenced from a single sample in a study of blood T cells in healthy people across ages. It was with a sample-barcoded 5' primer and a J-beta primer mix that a second PCR of roughly 7 to 12 cycles was run. TCRdb re-called the 5' RACE reads with MiXCR, one entry per CDR3 protein. The table has 800,000 or so distinct CDR3 sequences, under 80% seen once; the top ten hold 25% to 35%. Sequencing was carried out using blood. The receptors stem from a young man in good health.

The chain combines TRBV6-2 or TRBV6-3 with TRBJ2-2, with D perhaps TRBD1 or TRBD2 (7 bases each). V was pared by 6 bases and J by 3 bases, with 14 bases between. Germline loops: CDR1 MNHEY, CDR2 SVGEGT. The CDR3 sequence is 15 residues long. In DNA form, the CDR3 reads TGTGCCAGCAGGGGGGGGACAGCTCACACCGGGGAGCTGTTTTTT. It codes for CASRGGTAHTGELFF.

This clonotype was seen more than once but under ten times. V and J are TRBV6-1 and TRBJ2-5, with unresolved D. The end of the DNA is better explained by TRBJ2-7, so the J call may be wrong. CDR3 length equals 13 residues. Germline assignment: CDR1 MNHNS and CDR2 SASEGT. The CDR3: CASSSGRGYEQYF. CDR3 in DNA: TGTGCCAGCAGTTCCGGACGCGGCTACGAGCAGTACTTC.

This chain uses TRBV20-1 with TRBJ2-5; 7 bases align to TRBD2. This CDR3 contains 17 residues. V shed 0 bases, J shed 0 bases, and the junction held 10 bases outside the gene matches. From germline, CDR1 is DFQATT and CDR2 SNEGSKA (reference sequence). CDR3 sequence (DNA): TGCAGTGCTAGAGATGTCGGGGGGACTTTCGACCAAGAGACCCAGTACTTC. Amino acids: CSARDVGGTFDQETQYF.

The rearrangement links TRBV7-9 to TRBJ2-5, with TRBD2 identical over 8 bases. The J call may be wrong; the DNA end is better matched by TRBJ2-7. Germline V gene lookup returns CDR1 SEHNR and CDR2 FQNEAQ (reference sequence). The CDR3 is 15 residues long. The CDR3 DNA follows: TGTGCCATCATAGGACCAGGCGGGGGGAAAAACGAGCAGTACTTC. This encodes CAIIGPGGGKNEQYF.

This clonotype was observed a handful of times. V gene TRBV6-2 or TRBV6-3 combines with J gene TRBJ2-4; D might be TRBD2 (7 bases). The J call may be incorrect, as the DNA end agrees better with TRBJ2-7. Germline loops: CDR1 MNHEY, CDR2 SVGEGT. The length of the CDR3 is 15 residues. For the CDR3, the DNA is TGTGCCAGCAGCTTGGGAGGGGGGCCAGTTTACGAGCAGTACTTC. It is translated as CASSLGGGPVYEQYF.

There are a few counts of this clonotype. The chain employs TRBV6-5 and TRBJ2-4, with TRBD2 identical over 8 bases. This CDR3 has 14 amino acids. V shed 4 bases and J 8 bases; nucleotides not matched to a gene: 7. Per germline, CDR1 MNHEY and CDR2 SVGAGI. The CDR3: CASSLSGGTDIQYF. The CDR3 DNA reads TGTGCCAGCAGTTTAAGCGGGGGAACAGACATTCAGTACTTC.

The rearrangement joins TRBV20-1 to TRBJ2-7; 7 positions match TRBD1. CDR1 is DFQATT and CDR2 is SNEGSKA in the germline V gene (reference sequence). The CDR3 has 16 residues. With V trimmed by 0 bases and J by 0 bases, 8 bases remained unmatched. Written as DNA, the CDR3 is TGCAGTGCTAGAGATGCCTCGGGACAGAGCTCCTACGAGCAGTACTTC. Translating gives CSARDASGQSSYEQYF.